A selection of T cell receptor beta chains follows, all from one sample in a study of T cell changes during pregnancy in multiple sclerosis. This table comes from immunoSEQ multiplex PCR, and its TCRdb copy is limited to in-frame clones, with some not included. The sample includes around 61,000 clones, roughly 89% of them seen just once. The specimen was peripheral blood from another person, used as feeder cells. The receptors stem from a human donor whose cells served as feeder cells for cultures in a pregnancy study. Each CDR3 is given with its conserved first and last residue. The D gene is left open where the match is weak. Clone size is stated in some rows and not others, as once, few, many or a class when expanded.

j_call clone_size v_call d_call cdr3_aa cdr3_nt
TRBJ1-5 few TRBV30 NA CAWSLKDRRNQPQHF TGTGCCTGGAGTCTTAAGGACAGACGCAATCAGCCCCAGCATTTT
TRBJ2-3 NA TRBV19 NA CASSISGGFAWSDTQYF TGTGCCAGTAGTATTTCCGGGGGCTTTGCGTGGTCAGATACGCAGTATTTT
TRBJ1-1 NA TRBV25-1 TRBD1 CASSSKGQPGAAFF TGTGCCAGCAGTTCCAAGGGACAGCCGGGGGCGGCTTTCTTT
TRBJ2-3 NA TRBV5-4 NA CASSQELGLGADTQYF TGTGCCAGCAGCCAGGAATTGGGTTTGGGGGCAGATACGCAGTATTTT
TRBJ2-7 medium-sized TRBV19 NA CASSMSGPSEQYF TGTGCCAGTAGTATGTCTGGACCCAGCGAGCAGTACTTC
TRBJ2-1 NA TRBV5-6 TRBD2 CASGLGLAGPNEQFF TGTGCCAGCGGATTGGGGCTAGCGGGGCCCAATGAGCAGTTCTTC
TRBJ2-2 NA TRBV18 TRBD2 CASSPSGIGELFF TGTGCCAGCTCACCAAGCGGGATTGGGGAGCTGTTTTTT
TRBJ2-3 NA TRBV7-9 TRBD2 CASSSAGADTQYF TGTGCCAGCAGCTCCGCGGGGGCAGATACGCAGTATTTT
TRBJ2-1 NA TRBV9 TRBD2 CASSVAGGVNEQFF TGTGCCAGCAGCGTAGCGGGAGGAGTCAATGAGCAGTTCTTC
TRBJ1-1 NA TRBV30 NA CAWREGARNTEAFF TGTGCCTGGAGAGAAGGGGCGCGTAACACTGAAGCTTTCTTT
TRBJ1-4 NA TRBV27 NA CASSLMGATNEKLFF TGTGCCAGCAGTTTAATGGGTGCAACTAATGAAAAACTGTTTTTT
TRBJ1-1 NA TRBV5-1 NA CASMITGGVDTEAFF TGCGCCAGCATGATTACGGGGGGCGTTGATACTGAAGCTTTCTTT
TRBJ2-1 NA TRBV5-4 TRBD2 CASSLAYSGAGDLNEQFF TGTGCCAGCAGCTTGGCCTATAGCGGGGCGGGGGACCTTAATGAGCAGTTCTTC
TRBJ2-5 NA TRBV2 TRBD2 CASSESSGSRETQYF TGTGCCAGCAGTGAGTCTAGCGGGTCCAGAGAGACCCAGTACTTC
TRBJ1-4 NA TRBV4-3 TRBD1 CASSRDRVEKLFF TGCGCCAGCAGCCGAGACAGGGTTGAAAAACTGTTTTTT
TRBJ1-3 NA TRBV6-5 NA CASSYSYNSGNTIYF TGTGCCAGCAGTTACTCGTACAACTCTGGAAACACCATATATTTT
TRBJ2-5 NA TRBV11-3 TRBD2 CASSPQEEPSGKQETQYF TGTGCCAGCAGCCCACAGGAGGAGCCTAGCGGGAAGCAAGAGACCCAGTACTTC
TRBJ1-4 NA TRBV7-9 NA CASSFPGATNEKLFF TGTGCCAGCAGCTTCCCAGGTGCAACTAATGAAAAACTGTTTTTT
TRBJ1-1 NA TRBV19 NA CASSIVTEAFF TGTGCCAGTAGTATAGTGACTGAAGCTTTCTTT
TRBJ2-7 NA TRBV5-6 NA CASSGLHRAWEQYF TGTGCCAGCAGCGGACTCCACCGGGCGTGGGAGCAGTACTTC
TRBJ1-4 NA TRBV2 TRBD1 CASSPRTGPANEKLFF TGTGCCAGCAGTCCCCGGACAGGGCCAGCTAATGAAAAACTGTTTTTT
TRBJ1-1 NA TRBV5-4 NA CASSPGRGAVGTEAFF TGTGCCAGCAGCCCGGGGCGGGGGGCGGTCGGCACTGAAGCTTTCTTT
TRBJ2-6 once TRBV27 TRBD1 CASSFWGQGASGANVLTF TGTGCCAGCAGTTTCTGGGGACAGGGGGCCTCTGGGGCCAACGTCCTGACTTTC
TRBJ1-2 once TRBV7-9 NA CASSLQEENYGYTF TGTGCCAGCAGCTTACAAGAGGAGAACTATGGCTACACCTTC
TRBJ1-1 NA TRBV21-1 NA CASSSRLFTEAFF TGTGCCAGCAGTTCCAGGCTCTTCACTGAAGCTTTCTTT
TRBJ2-1 NA TRBV30 NA CAWSDGQYYNEQFF TGTGCCTGGAGTGACGGGCAGTACTACAATGAGCAGTTCTTC
TRBJ2-1 NA TRBV5-1 TRBD2 CASSARLAGVDEQFF TGCGCCAGCAGCGCGCGACTAGCGGGAGTGGATGAGCAGTTCTTC
TRBJ2-7 once TRBV10-3 TRBD1 CAISGSPGTGGYEQYF TGTGCCATCAGCGGCTCGCCCGGGACAGGGGGCTACGAGCAGTACTTC
TRBJ2-7 few TRBV7-8 NA CASSSHYEQYF TGTGCCAGCAGTTCCCACTACGAGCAGTACTTC
TRBJ2-2 NA TRBV30 NA CAWSVQDTGELFF TGTGCCTGGAGTGTGCAAGACACCGGGGAGCTGTTTTTT
TRBJ1-5 NA TRBV4-1 TRBD1 CASSPLEQGGYQPQHF TGCGCCAGCAGCCCCCTCGAACAGGGGGGTTATCAGCCCCAGCATTTT
TRBJ2-5 once TRBV7-3 TRBD1 CASSPGQDNQETQYF TGTGCCAGCAGCCCAGGACAGGACAACCAAGAGACCCAGTACTTC
TRBJ1-2 NA TRBV4-3 NA CASSQVWGAQDGYTF TGCGCCAGCAGCCAAGTTTGGGGGGCGCAGGATGGCTACACCTTC
TRBJ2-1 NA TRBV28 NA CASTTPGVGSDDEQFF TGTGCCAGCACCACACCCGGGGTAGGGTCAGACGATGAGCAGTTCTTC
TRBJ1-4 NA TRBV7-7 NA CASSSSHNEKLFF TGTGCTAGCAGCTCATCCCATAATGAAAAACTGTTTTTT
TRBJ2-4 once TRBV28 TRBD2 CASMGGGDENIQYF TGTGCCAGCATGGGGGGAGGGGATGAAAACATTCAGTACTTC
TRBJ2-3 NA TRBV7-9 NA CASSNLGNTDTQYF TGTGCCAGCAGCAACCTAGGAAACACAGATACGCAGTATTTT
TRBJ2-2 NA TRBV11-3 TRBD1 CASSPYRGSGELFF TGTGCCAGCAGCCCTTACAGGGGGAGCGGGGAGCTGTTTTTT
TRBJ1-1 NA TRBV2 NA CASSVGESTETFF TGTGCCAGCAGTGTAGGGGAAAGCACTGAAACTTTCTTT
TRBJ2-1 NA TRBV2 TRBD1 CANCPGQGRNEQFF TGTGCCAACTGTCCGGGACAGGGACGAAATGAGCAGTTCTTC
TRBJ1-1 medium-sized TRBV7-9 NA CASSLGGMNTEAFF TGTGCCAGCAGCTTAGGCGGGATGAACACTGAAGCTTTCTTT